The T cell receptor (beta chain) described here comes from a study of T cell responses to AZD1222 COVID-19 vaccine. Study-wide points: White British ancestry dominated among donors, who included more females, and clonal diversity was possibly underestimated. None of the repertoires were sampled until the peak T cell response had passed. Spike-specific TCR repertoires showed rising breadth and depth after two AZD1222 doses. Baseline serostatus was positive in only six AZD1222 recipients.

TCRdb's table, derived via immunoSEQ multiplex PCR, lists solely in-frame clones and lacks some. The table includes 80,000 to 95,000 clones, 90% detected once. Comment on this clone: Its antigen is undetermined.

The CDR3 contains 13 residues. CDR1 LNHDA and CDR2 SQIVND come from the germline V gene (reference sequence). The V gene end was trimmed by 6 bases and the J gene end by 7 bases; junction bases not matched to a gene: 8. The chain has TRBV19 and TRBJ1-2; TRBD1 matches 7 bases. Sequencing used peripheral blood, obtained on day 0 of AZD1222 vaccination. The receptor was isolated from an adult in good health. The CDR3, as DNA: TGTGCCAGTAGCTTCGACAGGGTAACTGGCTACACCTTC. Translated, it gives CASSFDRVTGYTF.